This T cell receptor beta chain was observed in a study of T cells in localized non-small cell lung cancer. CDR3 size: 15 residues. V gave up 4 bases and J gave up 5 bases, with 14 bases separating them. Germline values: CDR1 SGHNT, CDR2 YENEEA. Repertoires were generated with immunoSEQ multiplex PCR, while TCRdb's copy carries only in-frame clones and drops some. The sample has about 1,200 clones; 35% to 45% are singletons. Findings and limits, study-wide: Appearances in adjacent lung were noted for a median approximately 58 of the top 100 tumor clones. Clonality of T cells reached its maximum in uninvolved adjacent lung, surpassing tumor.

The table lists this clone with a few counts. As yet, its antigen is unknown. The source was lung tumor tissue, collected before any cancer treatment. The chain links TRBV11-3 to TRBJ2-2; D is perhaps TRBD1 or TRBD2 (5 bases each). The sequence came from a male donor older than 55 with stage II squamous cell lung carcinoma. The CDR3 loop is CASSSYTGGTGELFF. The DNA for the CDR3 is TGTGCCAGCAGCTCCTACACTGGGGGAACCGGGGAGCTGTTTTTT.